Included here is one TCR beta chain sequence, with context. Its antigen is unidentified. Assay used: immunoSEQ multiplex PCR; TCRdb lists only in-frame clones, some missing. The sample contains 12,000 to 15,000 clones, 68% of which appear only once. The ends were cut back, 4 bases at V and 7 bases at J, with 14 bases in the middle. Germline assignment: CDR1 SGHRS and CDR2 YFSETQ. The length of the CDR3 is 14 residues. The source of the sample is a study of CD4+ T cells in melanoma. Study-level points and caveats: In melanoma, neoantigen-specific CD4+ T cells reportedly differed in differentiation state. A reported correlation linked neoantigen-specific CD4+ T cells to CD8+, macrophage and B cell function.

The sequence was collected from a human donor with melanoma. What was sequenced was cells from a culture (not recorded whether cultured in vitro). The chain employs TRBV5-1 and TRBJ1-4; D unclear. The CDR3 coding sequence is TGCGCCAGCAGCAATACGCCCTCCGGTGAAAAACTGTTTTTT. Translated, it gives CASSNTPSGEKLFF.